This T cell receptor beta chain comes out of a study of T-cell reconstitution after alpha-beta-depleted transplantation in children. Unique molecular identifiers tagged the TCRbeta library. MiXCR, run by TCRdb on the PCR reads, gives a single entry per CDR3 protein. This sample has about 230,000 distinct CDR3 sequences, with 8% to 10% found just once. The sequence derives from a human donor who donated a stem cell graft to a child with acute lymphoblastic leukemia. The material was PBMCs from the stem cell graft donor, obtained from the stem cell graft.

DNA of the CDR3: TGCAGCGCGGTGGGACGGAGGGGGAACACTGAAGCTTTCTTT. As protein: CSAVGRRGNTEAFF. The chain combines TRBV29-1 with TRBJ1-1, with D possibly being TRBD1 (5 bases). CDR1 is SQVTM, CDR2 ANQGSEA, per germline. The V gene lost 7 bases and the J gene lost 1 base, with 16 bases spanning the gap. The CDR3 contains 14 residues. Supplemented by reference TRBV29-1 and TRBJ1-1, the full variable domain reads SAVISQKPSRDICQRGTSLTIQCQVDSQVTMMFWYRQQPGQSLTLIATANQGSEATYESGFVIDKFPISRPNLTFSTLTVSNMSPEDSSIYLCSAVGRRGNTEAFFGQGTRLTVV.